This T cell receptor (beta chain) was obtained from a study of OX40 agonist ivuxolimab in advanced cancers. This table comes from immunoSEQ multiplex PCR, and its TCRdb copy is limited to in-frame clones, with some not included. The sample lists 30,000 or so clones; more than 70% were seen once. From germline, CDR1 is SNHLY and CDR2 FYNNEI. This CDR3 is 12 amino acids long. Trimming removed 7 bases from V and 2 bases from J, with 7 bases in between. The sequence derives from an adult with an advanced solid tumor such as melanoma, head and neck, liver or kidney cancer. The starting material was CD4+ or CD8+ T cells sorted from blood, obtained in a trial of the OX40 agonist ivuxolimab. The chain recombines TRBV2 with TRBJ2-3, with D unresolved. The CDR3 DNA reads TGTGCCAGCAAGTGGTCCACAGATACGCAGTATTTT. Translating it yields CASKWSTDTQYF.